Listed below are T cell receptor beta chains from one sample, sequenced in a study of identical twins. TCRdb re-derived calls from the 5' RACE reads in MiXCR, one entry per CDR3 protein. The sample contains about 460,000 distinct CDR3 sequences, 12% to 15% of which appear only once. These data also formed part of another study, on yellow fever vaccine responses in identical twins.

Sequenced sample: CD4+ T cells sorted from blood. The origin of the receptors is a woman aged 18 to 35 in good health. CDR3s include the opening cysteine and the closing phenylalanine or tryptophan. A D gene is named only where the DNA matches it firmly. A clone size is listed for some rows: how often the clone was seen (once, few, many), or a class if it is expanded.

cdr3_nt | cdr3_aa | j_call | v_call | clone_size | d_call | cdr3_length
TGTGCCAGCAGTGAAGCAGGACAGGGGAATTCACCCCTCCACTTT | CASSEAGQGNSPLHF | TRBJ1-6 | TRBV2 | NA | TRBD1 | 15
TGTGCCAGCAGTTTTGCGGCGGGAGTTTCCGAGCAGTACTTC | CASSFAAGVSEQYF | TRBJ2-7 | TRBV12-3/TRBV12-4 | few | TRBD2 | 14
TGTGCCAGCAGTTTATCGTTGTTGTGGGGGGCGGCTTTCTTT | CASSLSLLWGAAFF | TRBJ1-1 | TRBV27 | many | NA | 14
TGTGCCATCAGCCAGGGGTCCTACAATGAGCAGTTCTTC | CAISQGSYNEQFF | TRBJ2-1 | TRBV10-3 | NA | NA | 13
TGTGCCAGCAGGCGGGAACCTGCGTCAGATACGCAGTATTTT | CASRREPASDTQYF | TRBJ2-3 | TRBV12-3/TRBV12-4 | few | NA | 14
TGTGCCAGCAGTAGCGGGAGAGTAGTCGATACGCAGTATTTT | CASSSGRVVDTQYF | TRBJ2-3 | TRBV2 | few | TRBD2 | 14
TGTGCCAGCAGTTCCGGGCGAGGGACCTACGAGCAGTACTTC | CASSSGRGTYEQYF | TRBJ2-7 | TRBV7-2 | NA | NA | 14
TGTGCCAGCAGCTTTACCTCCTACGAGCAGTACTTC | CASSFTSYEQYF | TRBJ2-7 | TRBV5-6 | many | NA | 12
TGTGCCAGCAGTTTAGCCGGGGGCGTCACCGGGGAGCTGTTTTTT | CASSLAGGVTGELFF | TRBJ2-2 | TRBV12-3/TRBV12-4 | NA | NA | 15
TGTGCCATCAGTGAGCCAGGTGGGGACAGGGGAGCTAACTATGGCTACACCTTC | CAISEPGGDRGANYGYTF | TRBJ1-2 | TRBV10-3 | NA | TRBD1 | 18
TGTGCCAGCAGTTTACTACCTCACTCTGGGGCCAACGTCCTGACTTTC | CASSLLPHSGANVLTF | TRBJ2-6 | TRBV12-3/TRBV12-4 | few | NA | 16
TGTGCCAGCAGTGTCCGGGGATTTAGCAACGAGCAGTACTTC | CASSVRGFSNEQYF | TRBJ2-7 | TRBV6-1 | NA | NA | 14
TGTGCCAGCAGCTTACAGAGGACTTACACAGATACGCAGTATTTT | CASSLQRTYTDTQYF | TRBJ2-3 | TRBV12-3/TRBV12-4 | NA | NA | 15
TGCAGCGGGCGTCCAGGGAGCACAGATACGCAGTATTTT | CSGRPGSTDTQYF | TRBJ2-3 | TRBV29-1 | many | NA | 13
TGTGCCAGCAGGGCACAGTCGGTTTTCTTT | CASRAQSVFF | TRBJ1-1 | TRBV6-6 | NA | NA | 10
TGTGCCAGCAGCGTGACGCCTAGCGGGGGGACGCGGGCAGATACGCAGTATTTT | CASSVTPSGGTRADTQYF | TRBJ2-3 | TRBV9 | NA | TRBD2 | 18
TGTGCCAGCGTCGAGGGACAGCACTATGGCTACACCTTC | CASVEGQHYGYTF | TRBJ1-2 | TRBV14 | many | TRBD1 | 13
TGTGCCAGCACCCAGGGTGGTGAAGCTTTCTTT | CASTQGGEAFF | TRBJ1-1 | TRBV6-5 | few | NA | 11
TGTGCCAGCAGCCCTCCCCTGGGCGAGCAGTACTTC | CASSPPLGEQYF | TRBJ2-7 | TRBV7-2 | few | NA | 12
TGCGCCAGCAGCCGCGGGAACACCGGGACTAACACAGATACGCAGTATTTT | CASSRGNTGTNTDTQYF | TRBJ2-3 | TRBV5-1 | NA | TRBD2 | 17
TGTGCCAGCAGCGTAGCAGGACTAGCGGGACCAGGGGAGAGTGAGCAGTTCTTC | CASSVAGLAGPGESEQFF | TRBJ2-1 | TRBV9 | few | TRBD2 | 18
TGTGCCAGCTCACCCCCGACAGGGCCTGGCTACACCTTC | CASSPPTGPGYTF | TRBJ1-2 | TRBV18 | few | TRBD1 | 13
TGTGCCAGCAGTTTAGGTGGCAGCAACGAGCAGTACTTC | CASSLGGSNEQYF | TRBJ2-7 | TRBV12-3/TRBV12-4 | few | NA | 13
TGTGCCATCAGTGAGGACAGGGTGGTTGCAGATACGCAGTATTTT | CAISEDRVVADTQYF | TRBJ2-3 | TRBV10-3 | NA | TRBD1 | 15
TGTGCCAGCAGCCAAGAGACAGGACATACGCAGTATTTT | CASSQETGHTQYF | TRBJ2-3 | TRBV3-1 | few | NA | 13
TGCGCCAGCAGCCAAGCCCCGACGGCGAACACCGGGGAGCTGTTTTTT | CASSQAPTANTGELFF | TRBJ2-2 | TRBV4-1 | NA | NA | 16
TGCGCCAGCAGCCGCCGGGACATACTAAACACCGGGGAGCTGTTTTTT | CASSRRDILNTGELFF | TRBJ2-2 | TRBV4-3 | few | NA | 16
TGTGCCAGCAGCCAACGGGCAGGGCTAGGGGTCCCAGATACGCAGTATTTT | CASSQRAGLGVPDTQYF | TRBJ2-3 | TRBV28 | NA | NA | 17
TGTGCCAGCTCACCACCGGCCCGCACAGATACGCAGTATTTT | CASSPPARTDTQYF | TRBJ2-3 | TRBV18 | NA | NA | 14
TGTGCCAGCCGTTCGGACAGCTACGAGCAGTACTTC | CASRSDSYEQYF | TRBJ2-7 | TRBV6-2/TRBV6-3 | many | NA | 12
TGTGCCACCCGGGACAGGAACACCGGGGAGCTGTTTTTT | CATRDRNTGELFF | TRBJ2-2 | TRBV6-2/TRBV6-3 | few | TRBD1 | 13
TGCAGTGCTAGAGAAAGAGTAACAAATGAAAAACTGTTTTTT | CSARERVTNEKLFF | TRBJ1-4 | TRBV20-1 | NA | NA | 14
TGTGCCAGCATACCGTCGCTCGGGACTAGCGGTGGACTAGCCAAAAACATTCAGTACTTC | CASIPSLGTSGGLAKNIQYF | TRBJ2-4 | TRBV28 | few | TRBD2 | 20
TGTGCCAGCAGTTACAGGGTCTCAGGCGCCCTCTCCTACGAGCAGTACTTC | CASSYRVSGALSYEQYF | TRBJ2-7 | TRBV2 | NA | NA | 17
TGTGCCAGCACCCTAGGTGGACAGGGGAAGACCCAGTACTTC | CASTLGGQGKTQYF | TRBJ2-5 | TRBV12-3/TRBV12-4 | few | TRBD1 | 14
TGTGCCAGCGGGACAGGGTCTGGTGGGGTGGCCAAAAACATTCAGTACTTC | CASGTGSGGVAKNIQYF | TRBJ2-4 | TRBV5-6 | NA | TRBD1 | 17
TGTGCCAGCAGTGGTACGGGACTAGTTGGGAATGAGCAGTTCTTC | CASSGTGLVGNEQFF | TRBJ2-1 | TRBV28 | NA | TRBD2 | 15
TGTGCCAGCCTGGAGGGGCGGGATGCCAAAAACATTCAGTACTTC | CASLEGRDAKNIQYF | TRBJ2-4 | TRBV2 | NA | NA | 15
TGTGCCAGCAGAGGAACACCGGACTGGGGCTCTGGAAACACCATATATTTT | CASRGTPDWGSGNTIYF | TRBJ1-3 | TRBV6-1 | few | NA | 17
TGCAGTGCTAGGCGGCGGGGTACCGGGGAGCTGTTTTTT | CSARRRGTGELFF | TRBJ2-2 | TRBV20-1 | once | NA | 13
TGCGCCAGCAGCCAAGACCCCTTACTAGCGGGGGCCACAGATACGCAGTATTTT | CASSQDPLLAGATDTQYF | TRBJ2-3 | TRBV4-1 | few | TRBD2 | 18
TGTGCCAGCAGTTTAGTGGCGGGGACCGGGGAGCTGTTTTTT | CASSLVAGTGELFF | TRBJ2-2 | TRBV5-5 | many | NA | 14
TGTGCCAGCAGTCACCGGACTAGCGGGCTGTACGAGCAGTACTTC | CASSHRTSGLYEQYF | TRBJ2-7 | TRBV27 | once | TRBD2 | 15
TGTGCCAGCAGCTTAAAATCCCCCTACGAGCAGTACTTC | CASSLKSPYEQYF | TRBJ2-7 | TRBV7-2 | NA | NA | 13
TGTGCCAGCAGCCCTGGGGGAGTGGCAACTAATGAAAAACTGTTTTTT | CASSPGGVATNEKLFF | TRBJ1-4 | TRBV7-9 | many | NA | 16
TGTGCCAGCAGCCGATCCAGGGGGAACACTGAAGCTTTCTTT | CASSRSRGNTEAFF | TRBJ1-1 | TRBV11-2 | few | NA | 14
TGCAGCGTTGGGGCGGCCTACGAGCAGTACTTC | CSVGAAYEQYF | TRBJ2-7 | TRBV29-1 | NA | NA | 11
TGTGCCACCAGTGATCCGCAAAGCTTCAGCGGGGAGCTGTTTTTT | CATSDPQSFSGELFF | TRBJ2-2 | TRBV24-1 | few | NA | 15
TGTGCCAGCAGCCCGGACGGCCGAGGAGAGACCCAGTACTTC | CASSPDGRGETQYF | TRBJ2-5 | TRBV5-6 | NA | NA | 14
TGTGCCACCAGTGACCTCAGCGGGGGGGTCTACAATGAGCAGTTCTTC | CATSDLSGGVYNEQFF | TRBJ2-1 | TRBV24-1 | few | TRBD2 | 16
TGTGCCAGCACAGGACCCCTCGAAAGCACTGAAGCTTTCTTT | CASTGPLESTEAFF | TRBJ1-1 | TRBV12-3/TRBV12-4 | many | NA | 14